These 23 T cell receptor beta chains were all obtained from the same sample, sequenced in a study of shared clonotypes between healthy human individuals. TCRdb's copy holds only in-frame clones and misses some; the assay was immunoSEQ multiplex PCR. The sample holds some 2 million clones, roughly 95% seen once. Terminally differentiated effector memory CD45RA+ cells were left out of the naive CD8 fraction, which was CD45RO-negative and positively selected for CCR7. Material for sequencing was naive CD8+ T cells sorted from blood. The receptor source for this set is a young man in good health.

The chain employs TRBV6-1 and TRBJ2-7; D possibly corresponds to TRBD2 (5 bases). CDR1 is MNHNS, CDR2 SASEGT, per germline. CDR3 length equals 14 residues. With 5 bases removed from V and 3 bases from J, the gap between germline ends came to 14 bases. Here the CDR3 reads CASSLRTSHYEQYF. CDR3 DNA sequence: TGTGCCAGCAGTCTTCGGACTTCCCACTACGAGCAGTACTTC.

This chain uses TRBV7-6 with TRBJ1-3; D not certain. CDR1 and CDR2 (germline): SGHVS, FNYEAQ. CDR3 length equals 15 residues. The ends were cut back, 5 bases at V and 0 bases at J, with 11 bases in the middle. This CDR3 reads CASSVDSSSGNTIYF. The DNA for the CDR3 is TGTGCCAGCAGCGTGGATTCGAGCTCTGGAAACACCATATATTTT. Using reference TRBV7-6 and TRBJ1-3 for the parts outside the CDR3, the full variable domain is GAGVSQSPRYKVTKRGQDVALRCDPISGHVSLYWYRQALGQGPEFLTYFNYEAQQDKSGLPNDRFSAERPEGSISTLTIQRTEQRDSAMYRCASSVDSSSGNTIYFGEGSWLTVV.

A remark on this clone: With a much larger clone just one base away, this may be a read error. Other nucleotide sequences in the sample specify the same CDR3. For the CDR3, the DNA is TGCGCCAGCAGCGACAGGACTAATACTGAAGCTTTCTTT. It specifies CASSDRTNTEAFF. The rearrangement links TRBV4-1 to TRBJ1-1; TRBD1 is a possible D gene (6 bases). The ends were cut back, 5 bases at V and 5 bases at J, with 12 bases in the middle. The CDR3 length is 13 residues. CDR1 MGHRA and CDR2 YSYEKL come from the germline V gene.

This clone is a singleton in its sample. This chain links TRBV28 with TRBJ2-7, with D possibly being TRBD2 (5 bases). The CDR3 is 14 residues long. V lost 6 bases to trimming and J lost 3 bases, with 15 bases between them. From germline, CDR1 is MDHEN and CDR2 SYDVKM. CDR3 sequence reads: CASRAAGPYYEQYF. In nucleotides, the CDR3 is TGTGCCAGCAGGGCCGCGGGCCCCTACTACGAGCAGTACTTC.

This chain connects TRBV5-6 to TRBJ1-5; D possibly corresponds to TRBD1 (6 bases). Deletions cut 3 bases from V and 3 bases from J, with 19 bases between. Germline assignment: CDR1 SGHDT and CDR2 YYEEEE. The CDR3 is made up of 17 amino acids. The CDR3 protein is CASSSRPSDRINQPQHF. DNA of the CDR3: TGTGCCAGCAGCTCCAGACCCTCGGACAGAATCAATCAGCCCCAGCATTTT.

This chain joins TRBV4-2 and TRBJ2-5; possibly TRBD2 for D (5 bases). CDR1 is LGHNA and CDR2 is YNFKEQ in the germline V gene. V dropped 6 bases and J dropped 5 bases, with 10 bases sitting between them. The CDR3 totals 12 residues. CDR3 region: CASSSGEETQYF. The CDR3 region has the DNA TGTGCCAGCAGTTCTGGGGAGGAGACCCAGTACTTC.

On this clone: The same CDR3 can be traced to other DNA sequences in this sample. The chain recombines TRBV27 with TRBJ1-5; D not certain. V was pared by 3 bases and J by 0 bases, with 6 bases between. This CDR3 contains 14 residues. From germline, CDR1 is MNHEY and CDR2 SMNVEV (reference sequence). In DNA, the CDR3 is TGTGCCAGCAGTTTTGCCGGTAGCAATCAGCCCCAGCATTTT. Translating it yields CASSFAGSNQPQHF.

The chain's CDR3 is CASRGSGRRETQYF. CDR3 DNA: TGTGCCAGCAGGGGCAGCGGGAGGAGGGAGACCCAGTACTTC. The chain couples TRBV27 to TRBJ2-5; 9 bases agree with TRBD2. The CDR3 has 14 amino acids. Germline loops: CDR1 MNHEY, CDR2 SMNVEV (reference sequence). Losses at the gene ends were 6 bases for V and 5 bases for J; bases not matched to a gene: 7.

This CDR3 reads CASMLQGAAEAFF. CDR3 sequence (DNA): TGTGCCAGCATGCTGCAGGGGGCTGCTGAAGCTTTCTTT. The J gene is TRBJ1-1, the V gene TRBV7-9; 8 bases are a match to TRBD1. V shed 7 bases and J 6 bases; nucleotides not matched to a gene: 7. Germline CDR1 is SEHNR and CDR2 is FQNEAQ (reference sequence). The CDR3 consists of 13 residues. Full variable domain (rest looked up from reference TRBV7-9 and TRBJ1-1): DTGVSQNPRHKITKRGQNVTFRCDPISEHNRLYWYRQTLGQGPEFLTYFQNEAQLEKSRLLSDRFSAERPKGSFSTLEIQRTEQGDSAMYLCASMLQGAAEAFFGQGTRLTVV.

In its sample, this clone was seen many times. In the same sample, other DNA sequences code for this CDR3. The V and J genes are TRBV9 and TRBJ2-7; 7 positions match TRBD1. V trimming: 0 bases; J trimming: 3 bases; junction bases outside the gene matches: 3. Germline assignment: CDR1 SGDLS and CDR2 YYNGEE. The CDR3 runs to 14 residues. CDR3 protein: CASSVAAGGYEQYF. CDR3 DNA sequence: TGTGCCAGCAGCGTAGCGGCAGGGGGCTACGAGCAGTACTTC.

V usage is TRBV10-3 and J usage is TRBJ2-1, with D possibly called TRBD1 or TRBD2 (5 bases each). CDR3 length: 14 residues. V lost 2 bases and J lost 5, with 10 bases in between. Germline V gives CDR1 ENHRY, CDR2 SYGVKD. This chain's CDR3 is CAISERDVNNEQFF. The CDR3 DNA reads as TGTGCCATCAGTGAGCGGGACGTAAACAATGAGCAGTTCTTC.

This clone has only one observation. The V and J genes are TRBV6-1 and TRBJ1-1; 7 bases map to TRBD1. Germline trimming cut 1 base from V and 4 bases from J; bases unmatched to any gene: 15. Per the germline V gene, CDR1 is MNHNS and CDR2 is SASEGT. CDR3 length: 18 amino acids. DNA for the CDR3: TGTGCCAGCAGTGAAGAGGGGGCAGGAGGCGGCCCTCTCACTGAAGCTTTCTTT. This codes for CASSEEGAGGGPLTEAFF.

The genes are TRBV5-1 and TRBJ2-2, with TRBD1 as a possible D gene (6 bases). The CDR3 sequence is 18 residues long. Per germline, CDR1 SGHRS and CDR2 YFSETQ. V gave up 4 bases and J gave up 3 bases, with 22 bases separating them. CDR3 DNA sequence: TGCGCCAGCAGCCGAAATCCCCTGGGACAAGACTACACCGGGGAGCTGTTTTTT. It codes for CASSRNPLGQDYTGELFF. The complete variable domain, with remaining parts taken from reference TRBV5-1 and TRBJ2-2, reads KAGVTQTPRYLIKTRGQQVTLSCSPISGHRSVSWYQQTPGQGLQFLFEYFSETQRNKGNFPGRFSGRQFSNSRSEMNVSTLELGDSALYLCASSRNPLGQDYTGELFFGEGSRLTVL.

The chain carries TRBV5-6 and TRBJ2-7; D gene uncertain. Germline V lookup: CDR1 SGHDT, CDR2 YYEEEE. Trimming pared 0 bases from V and 5 bases from J, leaving 15 bases between. CDR3 length: 15 residues. The CDR3 sequence: CASSLVIAAMNEQYF. The CDR3 DNA reads TGTGCCAGCAGCTTGGTCATCGCGGCGATGAACGAGCAGTACTTC. Using reference TRBV5-6 and TRBJ2-7 for the parts outside the CDR3, the full variable domain is DAGVTQSPTHLIKTRGQQVTLRCSPKSGHDTVSWYQQALGQGPQFIFQYYEEEERQRGNFPDRFSGHQFPNYSSELNVNALLLGDSALYLCASSLVIAAMNEQYFGPGTRLTVT.

This chain links TRBV7-9 with TRBJ1-2, with a weak D call TRBD1 (6 bases). CDR3 length equals 13 residues. The germline V and J ends were trimmed by 2 bases and 6 bases, with 10 bases remaining between them. Looked up from germline, CDR1 is SEHNR and CDR2 is FQNEAQ (reference sequence). Here the CDR3 DNA reads TGTGCCAGCAGCTTAAGACAGGTGGATGGCTACACCTTC. It specifies CASSLRQVDGYTF.

This rearrangement joins TRBV29-1 to TRBJ2-1; D is unresolved. The CDR3 contains 15 residues. CDR1 is SQVTM, CDR2 ANQGSEA, per germline. V lost 0 bases, J lost 0 bases, and 9 bases lay in between. In nucleotides, the CDR3 is TGCAGCGTTGAAGATCTACCGAGCTCCTACAATGAGCAGTTCTTC. Residues: CSVEDLPSSYNEQFF.

Details on this clone: Other DNA sequences within the sample encode an identical CDR3. The rearrangement joins TRBV5-6 to TRBJ1-1; D is possibly TRBD1 (6 bases). There are 12 residues in the CDR3. CDR1 and CDR2 from the germline V gene are SGHDT and YYEEEE. The V gene lost 1 base and the J gene lost 7 bases, with 8 bases spanning the gap. CDR3 region: CASSLLQGEAFF. The CDR3, as DNA: TGTGCCAGCAGCTTGCTACAGGGTGAAGCTTTCTTT.

V and J are TRBV27 and TRBJ2-7; D tentatively reads TRBD1 or TRBD2 (5 bases each). Germline CDR1 MNHEY, CDR2 SMNVEV (reference sequence). This CDR3 is built from 16 residues. The V end lost 5 bases, the J end lost 2 bases, and 19 bases lay between the germline ends. CDR3: CASSPSIGTETYEQYF. The CDR3 DNA reads as TGTGCCAGCAGTCCCTCCATCGGGACGGAAACCTACGAGCAGTACTTC.

A remark on this clone: Other DNA sequences in the same sample also yield this CDR3. In nucleotides, the CDR3 is TGTGCCAGTAGTATAGGGGGAACCGGGGAGCTGTTTTTT. It codes for CASSIGGTGELFF. The chain employs TRBV19 and TRBJ2-2; D is unresolved. V lost 1 base and J 5 bases, leaving 5 bases between the germline ends. CDR3 length equals 13 residues. Germline values: CDR1 LNHDA, CDR2 SQIVND (reference sequence). The full variable domain, its missing parts supplied by reference TRBV19 and TRBJ2-2, is DGGITQSPKYLFRKEGQNVTLSCEQNLNHDAMYWYRQDPGQGLRLIYYSQIVNDFQKGDIAEGYSVSREKKESFPLTVTSAQKNPTAFYLCASSIGGTGELFFGEGSRLTVL.

V is TRBV4-1 and J is TRBJ2-7; D possibly corresponds to TRBD2 (6 bases). Germline-derived CDR1 and CDR2 are MGHRA and YSYEKL. The CDR3 is 16 amino acids. Trimming shortened V by 1 base and J by 4 bases, and 17 bases separated the two germline ends. This CDR3 reads CASSQVFGGTLYEQYF. The DNA for the CDR3 is TGCGCCAGCAGCCAAGTATTCGGCGGGACGTTATACGAGCAGTACTTC.

CDR3 residues: CASGSMVGFSYNSPLHF. CDR3 coding DNA: TGTGCCAGCGGCAGCATGGTGGGGTTTTCCTATAATTCACCCCTCCACTTT. The chain is built from TRBV27 and TRBJ1-6; no reliable D call. Trimming left V 8 bases short and J 1 base short, with 18 bases between. This CDR3 contains 17 residues. In germline, CDR1 is MNHEY, CDR2 SMNVEV (reference sequence).

The chain is built from TRBV27 and TRBJ1-6; no firm D call. Germline-derived CDR1 and CDR2 are MNHEY and SMNVEV (reference sequence). V lost 7 bases, J lost 6 bases, and 19 bases lay in between. The CDR3 runs to 16 residues. The CDR3 nucleotides are TGTGCCAGCACCTCGGCCCCGGATGGGTCTAATTCACCCCTCCACTTT. This codes for CASTSAPDGSNSPLHF.

The CDR3: CASSLAGSEQYF. CDR3 bases: TGTGCCAGCAGCTTAGCCGGGAGCGAGCAGTACTTC. The V and J genes are TRBV11-2 and TRBJ2-7; D might be TRBD2 (6 bases). Germline V gene data show CDR1 as SGHAT and CDR2 as FQNNGV. The CDR3 is 12 residues long. V lost 1 base to trimming and J lost 6 bases, with 7 bases between them. The whole variable domain, remainder taken from reference TRBV11-2 and TRBJ2-7, is EAGVAQSPRYKIIEKRQSVAFWCNPISGHATLYWYQQILGQGPKLLIQFQNNGVVDDSQLPKDRFSAERLKGVDSTLKIQPAKLEDSAVYLCASSLAGSEQYFGPGTRLTVT.